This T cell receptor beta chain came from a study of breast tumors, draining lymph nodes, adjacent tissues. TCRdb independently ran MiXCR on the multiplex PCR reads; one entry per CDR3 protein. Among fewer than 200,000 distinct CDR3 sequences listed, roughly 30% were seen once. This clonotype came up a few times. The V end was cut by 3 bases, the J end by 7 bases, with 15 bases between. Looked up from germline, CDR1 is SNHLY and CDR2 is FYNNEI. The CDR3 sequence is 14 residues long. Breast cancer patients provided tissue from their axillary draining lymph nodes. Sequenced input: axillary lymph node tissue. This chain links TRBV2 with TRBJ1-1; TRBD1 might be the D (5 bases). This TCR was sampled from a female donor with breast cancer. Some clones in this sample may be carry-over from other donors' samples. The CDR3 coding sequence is TGTGCCAGCAGTGAGGTCGGGACCCGAGGTGAAGCTTTCTTT. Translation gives CASSEVGTRGEAFF. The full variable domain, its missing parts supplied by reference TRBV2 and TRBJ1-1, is EPEVTQTPSHQVTQMGQEVILRCVPISNHLYFYWYRQILGQKVEFLVSFYNNEISEKSEIFDDQFSVERPDGSNFTLKIRSTKLEDSAMYFCASSEVGTRGEAFFGQGTRLTVV.